This T cell receptor beta chain was identified during a study of somatic mutations in cytotoxic T cells in rheumatoid arthritis. Study-level background: At nearly 100% purity, some V beta antibody-stained T-cell populations were flow-sorted, and these included V beta1+ cells that were sequenced for TCRB.

Profiling relied on immunoSEQ multiplex PCR, and the TCRdb table lists in-frame clones only, not all of them. The table includes roughly 17,000 clones, 85% detected once. Of note for this clone: The antigen is unknown.

Germline V CDR1 and CDR2: LGHNT, FRNRAP. The ends were cut back, 5 bases at V and 3 bases at J, with 26 bases in the middle. The CDR3 consists of 18 residues. Whole-study results and caveats: Measured CD8+ T-cell clonality, a value compared between rheumatoid arthritis patients and age-matched healthy controls, did not differ significantly.

This chain links TRBV12-5 with TRBJ2-7; D is possibly TRBD1 (6 bases). Sequenced: CD8+ T cells sorted from blood. The receptor comes from a woman aged 35 to 49 with rheumatoid arthritis. The CDR3 loop reads CASGPLLTTGQRFYEQYF. The CDR3 coding sequence is TGTGCTAGTGGTCCCCTCCTTACGACAGGTCAAAGGTTCTACGAGCAGTACTTC.